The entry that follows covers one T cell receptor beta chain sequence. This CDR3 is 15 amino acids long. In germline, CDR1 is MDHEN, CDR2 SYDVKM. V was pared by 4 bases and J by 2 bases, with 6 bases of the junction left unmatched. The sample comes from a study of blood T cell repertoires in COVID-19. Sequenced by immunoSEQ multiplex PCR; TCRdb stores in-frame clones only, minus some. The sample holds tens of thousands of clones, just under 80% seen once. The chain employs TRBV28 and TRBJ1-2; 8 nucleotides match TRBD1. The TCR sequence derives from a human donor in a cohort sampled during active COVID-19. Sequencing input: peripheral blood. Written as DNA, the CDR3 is TGTGCCAGCAGTTCTCAACGACAGGGGAACTATGGCTACACCTTC. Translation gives CASSSQRQGNYGYTF.